The following is a T cell receptor (beta chain) sequence with its context. Ten or more counts support this clonotype. Its antigen remains undetermined. Within one base of it there is no much larger clone, and no base qualities were kept. The germline V gene (reference sequence) yields DFQATT for CDR1 and SNEGSKA for CDR2. Trimming takes 5 bases off V and 0 bases off J; junction bases not matched to a gene: 8. The CDR3 numbers 18 residues from cysteine through phenylalanine. Only the CDR3 DNA is retained, 54 bases long and in frame from the first base. The study was a case-control design nested within a healthcare worker cohort in London, UK, with weekly nasopharyngeal swab PCR tests and blood sampling. Healthcare workers were recruited between 23 and 31 March 2020, during the week of the UK lockdown, and were followed weekly for up to roughly 15 weeks. The method was 5' RACE. Sequenced on a NextSeq 500. In the TCR library protocol, unique molecular identifiers were attached to individual cDNA molecules to correct for PCR bias and sequencing error. TCR alpha and beta chains were both sequenced, and the abundances of alpha and beta sequences in each sample were closely correlated with each other. The original pipeline was this. Decombinator V4 was used to perform V gene, J gene and CDR3 annotation of TCR sequences. TCRs were defined as expanded if a significant change between any two time points was detected under a Poisson model with p below 0.0001. TCR abundances were normalised to the total number of TCRs sequenced per sample and expressed as counts per million. MAIT TCRs were defined by TRAV1-2 paired with TRAJ12, TRAJ20 or TRAJ33, and iNKT TCRs by TRAV10 paired with TRAJ18. VDJdb, accessed on 1 November 2021, was searched for TCRs annotated for CMV, EBV and SARS-CoV-2, and TCRs annotated for more than one antigen were excluded. TCRdb reworked the public reads: Q25 trimming with fastp, MiXCR clone assembly, productive beta chains retained. When rows share a CDR3 protein, they turn into one entry using the most common DNA and genes. These V and J calls derive from TCRdb rather than the authors' analysis. Present in this sample are roughly 30,000 distinct CDR3 sequences, about 6.6% of which were seen just once. Clones ranked in the top ten supply approximately 30% of the sample.

These data come from a study of early T cells in non-severe SARS-CoV-2 infection (dated by TCRdb to the early 2020s). Looking at the study overall: Because TCR sequencing was done on bulk RNA from unsorted whole blood, the alpha and beta chains could not be paired.

General conclusions and limits of the study: VDJdb matching was skewed toward anti-spike CD8 responses, so virus-specific expansions were likely underestimated and private and CD4 specificities were missed.

The specimen comprised whole blood, sampled at baseline. Rearrangement joined TRBV20-1 to TRBJ2-1; 15 central nucleotides agree with TRBD2. This receptor was taken from an adult who was a healthcare worker with PCR-confirmed SARS-CoV-2 infection or an uninfected control (not recorded which). CDR3 region: CSAEGLAGGKSSYNEQFF. The DNA sequence follows: TGCAGTGCTGAGGGACTAGCGGGGGGAAAAAGCTCCTACAATGAGCAGTTCTTC.